What follows is one TCR beta chain and its context. Its antigen is currently unknown. This record belongs to a study of shared clonotypes between healthy human individuals. Memory CD4+ cells were the fraction left after CD45RA+ naive selection. Germline-derived CDR1 and CDR2 are SGHRS and YFSETQ. Deletions cut 1 base from V and 2 bases from J, with 9 bases between. The CDR3 has 14 residues. Study-wide points: Sorted-subset sequencing was shown by rarefaction to be incomplete despite large depth.

In the sorted-subset replicate PCRs, roughly 210 ng DNA, tens of thousands of T cell genomes, was used. Only in-frame clones appear in the TCRdb table, and some are missing; sequencing was by immunoSEQ multiplex PCR. The sample consists of 2 million to 2.5 million clones, 90% to 97% of them appearing once. This sequence originates from a young man in good health. Sequencing was done on a sample of naive CD4+ T cells sorted from blood. Subset noted: CD45RA+ positively selected. The chain carries TRBV5-1 and TRBJ1-1; D uncertain. In DNA form, the CDR3 reads TGCGCCAGCAGCTTGTATTGGGGAAACACTGAAGCTTTCTTT. Its protein is CASSLYWGNTEAFF. Together with reference TRBV5-1 and TRBJ1-1, the CDR3 gives the full variable domain: KAGVTQTPRYLIKTRGQQVTLSCSPISGHRSVSWYQQTPGQGLQFLFEYFSETQRNKGNFPGRFSGRQFSNSRSEMNVSTLELGDSALYLCASSLYWGNTEAFFGQGTRLTVV.